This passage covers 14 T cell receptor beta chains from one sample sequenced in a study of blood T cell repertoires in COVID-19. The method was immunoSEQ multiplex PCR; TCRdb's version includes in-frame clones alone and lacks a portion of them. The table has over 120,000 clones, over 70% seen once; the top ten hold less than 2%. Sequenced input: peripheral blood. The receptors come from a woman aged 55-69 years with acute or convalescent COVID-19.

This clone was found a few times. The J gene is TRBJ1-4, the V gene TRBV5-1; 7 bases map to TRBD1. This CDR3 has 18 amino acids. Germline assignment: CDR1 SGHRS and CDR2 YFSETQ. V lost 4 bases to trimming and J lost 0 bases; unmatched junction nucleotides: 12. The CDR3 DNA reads TGCGCCAGCAGCCCAGTGGCAGGGGGGATAACAACTAATGAAAAACTGTTTTTT. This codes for CASSPVAGGITTNEKLFF.

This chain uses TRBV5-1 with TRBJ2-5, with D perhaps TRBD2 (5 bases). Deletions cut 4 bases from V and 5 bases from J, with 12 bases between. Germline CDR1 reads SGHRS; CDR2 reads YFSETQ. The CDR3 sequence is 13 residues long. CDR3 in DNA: TGCGCCAGCAGCGCCGGACCGGGGGAGACCCAGTACTTC. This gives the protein CASSAGPGETQYF.

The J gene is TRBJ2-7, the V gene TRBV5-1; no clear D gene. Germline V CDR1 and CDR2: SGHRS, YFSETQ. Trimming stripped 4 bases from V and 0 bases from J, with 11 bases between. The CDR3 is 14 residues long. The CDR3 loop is CASSPGSPSYEQYF. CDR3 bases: TGCGCCAGCAGCCCCGGGTCTCCCTCCTACGAGCAGTACTTC.

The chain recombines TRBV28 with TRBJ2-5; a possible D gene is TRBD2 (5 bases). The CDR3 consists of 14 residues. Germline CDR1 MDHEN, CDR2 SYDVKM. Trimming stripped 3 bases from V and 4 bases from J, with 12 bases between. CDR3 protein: CASSLSSPGETQYF. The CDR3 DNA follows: TGTGCCAGCAGTTTGTCTAGCCCCGGAGAGACCCAGTACTTC.

The CDR3 reads CATSDCRQGNSGNTIYF. The CDR3 coding sequence is TGTGCCACCAGTGATTGCAGACAGGGAAACTCTGGAAACACCATATATTTT. The gene calls are TRBV24-1 and TRBJ1-3; 7 positions agree with TRBD1. The CDR3 loop spans 17 amino acids. Germline assignment: CDR1 KGHDR and CDR2 SFDVKD. Trimming at V came to 2 bases and at J to 0 bases, leaving 6 bases not matched to a gene.

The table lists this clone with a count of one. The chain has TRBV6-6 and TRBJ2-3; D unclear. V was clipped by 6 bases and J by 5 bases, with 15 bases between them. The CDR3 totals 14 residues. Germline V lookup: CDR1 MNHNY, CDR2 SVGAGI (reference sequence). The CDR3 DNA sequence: TGTGCCAGCAGCACCCTGAAGGCAGGAGATACGCAGTATTTT. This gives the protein CASSTLKAGDTQYF.

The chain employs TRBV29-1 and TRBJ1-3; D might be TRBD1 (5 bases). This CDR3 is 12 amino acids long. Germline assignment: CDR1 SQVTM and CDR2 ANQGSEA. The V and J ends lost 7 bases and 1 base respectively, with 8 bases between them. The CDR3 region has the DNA TGCAGCGCCCGACAGTCTGGAAACACCATATATTTT. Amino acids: CSARQSGNTIYF.

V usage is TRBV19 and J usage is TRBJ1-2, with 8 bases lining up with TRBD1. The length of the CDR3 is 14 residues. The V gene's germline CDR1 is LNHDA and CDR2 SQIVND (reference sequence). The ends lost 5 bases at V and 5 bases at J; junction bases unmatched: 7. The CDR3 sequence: CASSPGQGSYGYTF. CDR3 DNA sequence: TGTGCCAGTAGTCCCGGACAGGGATCGTATGGCTACACCTTC.

Here the CDR3 DNA reads TGTGCCACCAGCAGAGACCACCTTAGCGTCCGACAGGGAAGAAGAGGAAACACCATATATTTT. Amino acid sequence: CATSRDHLSVRQGRRGNTIYF. The chain uses TRBV15 and TRBJ1-3; 7 nucleotides match TRBD1. The CDR3 consists of 21 residues. Trimming took 0 bases from V and 4 from J; bases not matched to a gene: 21. Germline values: CDR1 LNHNV, CDR2 YYDKDF (reference sequence).

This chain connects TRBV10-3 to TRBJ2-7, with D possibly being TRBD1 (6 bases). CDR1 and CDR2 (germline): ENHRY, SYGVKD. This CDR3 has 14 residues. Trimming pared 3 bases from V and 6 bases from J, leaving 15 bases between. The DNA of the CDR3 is TGTGCCATCAGTGATACTCCACAGGGTTCCGAGCAGTACTTC. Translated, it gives CAISDTPQGSEQYF.

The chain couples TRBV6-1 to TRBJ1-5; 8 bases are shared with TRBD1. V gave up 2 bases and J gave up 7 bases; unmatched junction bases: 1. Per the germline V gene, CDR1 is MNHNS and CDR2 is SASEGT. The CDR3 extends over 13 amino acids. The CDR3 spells CASSEQGAQPQHF. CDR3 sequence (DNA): TGTGCCAGCAGTGAACAGGGGGCACAGCCCCAGCATTTT.

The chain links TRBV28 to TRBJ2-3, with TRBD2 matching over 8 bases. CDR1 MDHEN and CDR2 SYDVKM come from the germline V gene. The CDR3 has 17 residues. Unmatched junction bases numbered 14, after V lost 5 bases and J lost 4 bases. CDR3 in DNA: TGTGCCAGCAGTCTAGGGGGGAGCGGGAGTTTCTCAGATACGCAGTATTTT. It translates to CASSLGGSGSFSDTQYF.

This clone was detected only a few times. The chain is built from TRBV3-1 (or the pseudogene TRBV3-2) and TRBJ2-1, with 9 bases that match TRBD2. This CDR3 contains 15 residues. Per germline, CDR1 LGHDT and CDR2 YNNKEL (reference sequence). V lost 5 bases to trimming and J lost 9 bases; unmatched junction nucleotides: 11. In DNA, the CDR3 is TGTGCCAGCAGCGACCCGACTAGCGGAGGGGGTGAGCAGTTCTTC. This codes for CASSDPTSGGGEQFF.

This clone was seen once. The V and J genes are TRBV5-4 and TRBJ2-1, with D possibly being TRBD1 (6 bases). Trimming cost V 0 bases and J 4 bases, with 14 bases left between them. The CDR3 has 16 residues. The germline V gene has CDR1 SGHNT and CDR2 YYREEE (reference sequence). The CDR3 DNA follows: TGTGCCAGCAGCTTGGGGGGGCTAGTCCTTTACAATGAGCAGTTCTTC. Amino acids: CASSLGGLVLYNEQFF.